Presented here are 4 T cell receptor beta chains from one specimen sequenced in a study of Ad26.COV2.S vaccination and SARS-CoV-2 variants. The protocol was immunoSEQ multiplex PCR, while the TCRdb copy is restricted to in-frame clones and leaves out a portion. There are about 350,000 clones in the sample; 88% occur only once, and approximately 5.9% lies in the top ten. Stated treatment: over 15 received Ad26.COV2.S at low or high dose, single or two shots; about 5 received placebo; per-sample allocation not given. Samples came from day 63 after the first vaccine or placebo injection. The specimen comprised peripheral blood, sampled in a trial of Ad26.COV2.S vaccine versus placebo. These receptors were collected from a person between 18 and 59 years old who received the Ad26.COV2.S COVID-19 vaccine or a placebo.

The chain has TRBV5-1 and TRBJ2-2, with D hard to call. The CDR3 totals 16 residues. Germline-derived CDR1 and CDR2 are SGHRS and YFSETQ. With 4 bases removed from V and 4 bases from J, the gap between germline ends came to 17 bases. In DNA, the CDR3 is TGCGCCAGCAGCCACAACGGCGGAGACCGCACCGGGGAGCTGTTTTTT. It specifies CASSHNGGDRTGELFF.

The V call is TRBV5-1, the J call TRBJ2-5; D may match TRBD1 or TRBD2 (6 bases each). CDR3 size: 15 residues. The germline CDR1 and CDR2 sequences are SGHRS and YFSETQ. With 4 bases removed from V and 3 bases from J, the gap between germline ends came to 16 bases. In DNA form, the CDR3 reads TGCGCCAGCAGCCCGGAGGGGCGGACAGAAGAGACCCAGTACTTC. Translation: CASSPEGRTEETQYF.

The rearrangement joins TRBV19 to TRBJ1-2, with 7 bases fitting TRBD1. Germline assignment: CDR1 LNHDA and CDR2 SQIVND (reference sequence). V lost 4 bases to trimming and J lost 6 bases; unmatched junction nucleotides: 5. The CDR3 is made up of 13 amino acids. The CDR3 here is CASSTGTAHGYTF. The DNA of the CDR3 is TGTGCCAGTAGTACAGGGACAGCCCATGGCTACACCTTC.

The CDR3 DNA is TGTGCCAGCAGCCATTCAGGGTTCACGAACTCTGGAAACACCATATATTTT. Its protein is CASSHSGFTNSGNTIYF. This sequence joins TRBV11-3 and TRBJ1-3; perhaps TRBD1 as D (5 bases). Trimming took 5 bases from V and 0 from J, leaving 17 bases between them. This CDR3 has 17 amino acids. The germline CDR1 and CDR2 sequences are SGHNT and YENEEA. The variable domain in full, completed from reference TRBV11-3 and TRBJ1-3, reads EAGVVQSPRYKIIEKKQPVAFWCNPISGHNTLYWYLQNLGQGPELLIRYENEEAVDDSQLPKDRFSAERLKGVDSTLKIQPAELGDSAVYLCASSHSGFTNSGNTIYFGEGSWLTVV.